A single sample is the source of the 9 T cell receptor beta chains below, sequenced in a study of molecular identifiers for immune sequencing clone quantification. MiXCR, run by TCRdb on the PCR reads, gives a single entry per CDR3 protein. This repertoire shows over 90,000 distinct CDR3 sequences, around 30% found once; its top ten account for 9% to 10%. The sequenced sample consisted of naive CD8+ T cells from blood, with Jurkat cell RNA spiked in. This sample's subset: FACS-sorted CD8+CD4-CCR7+CD45RA+ naive T cells. The source of these receptors is a human donor in good health. Some libraries in this study had Jurkat cell RNA spiked in.

The chain combines TRBV7-9 with TRBJ2-7; no definite D call. Trimming stripped 1 base from V and 6 bases from J, with 7 bases between. The CDR3 covers 12 residues. The V gene's germline CDR1 is SEHNR and CDR2 FQNEAQ (reference sequence). The CDR3 loop reads CASSLVVREQYF. CDR3 sequence (DNA): TGTGCCAGCAGCTTAGTAGTGCGCGAGCAGTACTTC.

This sequence joins TRBV11-2 and TRBJ2-2; possibly TRBD1 for D (8 bases). V lost 7 bases, J lost 8 bases, and 20 bases lay in between. The CDR3 covers 15 residues. Germline CDR1 SGHAT, CDR2 FQNNGV. CDR3 in amino acids: CASTPGGQERGELFF. Here the CDR3 DNA reads TGTGCCAGCACCCCGGGGGGACAGGAGAGAGGGGAGCTGTTTTTT. Based on the CDR3 plus reference TRBV11-2 and TRBJ2-2, the full variable domain is EAGVAQSPRYKIIEKRQSVAFWCNPISGHATLYWYQQILGQGPKLLIQFQNNGVVDDSQLPKDRFSAERLKGVDSTLKIQPAKLEDSAVYLCASTPGGQERGELFFGEGSRLTVL.

This clonotype occurred a few times. The rearrangement links TRBV15 to TRBJ2-1; a possible D gene is TRBD2 (6 bases). Germline V gene lookup returns CDR1 LNHNV and CDR2 YYDKDF (reference sequence). V gave up 5 bases and J gave up 8 bases, with 25 bases separating them. The length of the CDR3 is 17 residues. The CDR3 sequence is CATSQIGGTADRDEQFF. CDR3 DNA: TGTGCCACCAGCCAAATCGGAGGGACGGCCGACCGGGATGAGCAGTTCTTC.

On this clonotype itself: The conserved closing phenylalanine or tryptophan is absent in this CDR3, likely reflecting a read error. The V call is TRBV7-2, the J call TRBJ2-5; no clear D gene. Per the germline V gene, CDR1 is SGHTA and CDR2 is FQGNSA. The CDR3 totals 18 residues. Trimming left V 1 base short and J 0 bases short, with 18 bases between. CDR3 protein: CASSLVGETYSYQETQYI. CDR3 in DNA: TGTGCCAGCAGCTTAGTAGGCGAAACCTACTCGTACCAAGAGACCCAGTACATC.

This clonotype occurred a few times. CDR3 coding DNA: TGCAGTGCTAGAGATCTAGATTCCCGCCGAACCAACTATGGCTACACCTTC. Residues: CSARDLDSRRTNYGYTF. The chain employs TRBV20-1 and TRBJ1-2; D uncertain. CDR1 and CDR2 from the germline V gene are DFQATT and SNEGSKA (reference sequence). V was cut by 0 bases and J by 2 bases, with 19 bases left in between. The CDR3 runs to 17 residues.

The genes are TRBV12-3 or TRBV12-4 and TRBJ1-1; D uncertain. This CDR3 comprises 16 residues. V shed 5 bases and J shed 1 base, with 17 bases lying between them. Here the CDR3 reads CASSPWTASGNTEAFF. The CDR3 nucleotides read TGTGCCAGCAGTCCGTGGACGGCCTCCGGGAACACTGAAGCTTTCTTT.

This clonotype appeared a few times. The gene calls are TRBV20-1 and TRBJ2-7, with TRBD2 identical over 10 bases. The V and J ends lost 6 bases and 6 bases, in that order; junction bases with no gene match: 20. CDR1 and CDR2 from the germline V gene are DFQATT and SNEGSKA (reference sequence). The length of the CDR3 is 17 residues. The CDR3 reads CSAPALAGADGRGEQYF. The CDR3 DNA follows: TGCAGTGCCCCTGCCCTAGCGGGAGCCGACGGACGGGGCGAGCAGTACTTC.

The chain joins TRBV9 to TRBJ2-6, with D unresolved. The CDR3 consists of 14 residues. The V end was cut by 4 bases, the J end by 4 bases, with 9 bases between. The germline gives CDR1 SGDLS, CDR2 YYNGEE. The CDR3 region has the DNA TGTGCCAGCAGCCTTACAGCGGGGGCCAACGTCCTGACTTTC. This gives the protein CASSLTAGANVLTF.

This clonotype has a handful of counts. The chain combines TRBV28 with TRBJ2-3, with 8 nucleotides matching TRBD2. Germline V lookup: CDR1 MDHEN, CDR2 SYDVKM. This CDR3 is built from 17 residues. With 5 bases clipped from V and 4 bases from J, the junction kept 14 bases outside the gene matches. The CDR3 DNA reads TGTGCCAGCAGTCCGGGTATTCGCGGGAGGTTTTCAGATACGCAGTATTTT. This codes for CASSPGIRGRFSDTQYF.